Each of the 12 T cell receptor beta chains below was sequenced from the same sample in a study of cytomegalovirus exposure and HLA in healthy donors. PCR involved 60 Vbeta and 13 Jbeta primers. TCRdb's table, derived via immunoSEQ multiplex PCR, lists solely in-frame clones and lacks some. The repertoire has roughly 120,000 clones, 81% of them found once; the top ten carry 0.9% to 1.2%. Sample: PBMCs. All receptors derive from a woman in her twenties or thirties in good health and CMV-seronegative.

This chain links TRBV5-6 with TRBJ1-1, with D maybe TRBD1 (5 bases). This CDR3 is 16 amino acids long. V was shortened by 1 base and J by 1 base, with 14 bases between the two germline ends. Germline V gives CDR1 SGHDT, CDR2 YYEEEE. CDR3 residues: CASSLKQPGANTEAFF. The CDR3 coding sequence is TGTGCCAGCAGCTTGAAACAGCCTGGGGCGAACACTGAAGCTTTCTTT. Filled out from reference TRBV5-6 and TRBJ1-1, the complete variable domain reads DAGVTQSPTHLIKTRGQQVTLRCSPKSGHDTVSWYQQALGQGPQFIFQYYEEEERQRGNFPDRFSGHQFPNYSSELNVNALLLGDSALYLCASSLKQPGANTEAFFGQGTRLTVV.

V is TRBV9 and J is TRBJ2-5, with 9 bases identical to TRBD2. The CDR3 spans 16 residues. J gave up 0 bases and V 4 bases, and 7 bases lay outside the gene matches. In germline, CDR1 is SGDLS, CDR2 YYNGEE. CDR3 residues: CASSRIAGDHQETQYF. In DNA, the CDR3 is TGTGCCAGCAGCCGTATAGCGGGAGACCACCAAGAGACCCAGTACTTC.

CDR3 bases: TGTGCCAGCAGCCCCTTAGCCTACTCTGGGGCCAACGTCCTGACTTTC. This encodes CASSPLAYSGANVLTF. This sequence joins TRBV7-2 and TRBJ2-6, with unresolved D. The CDR3 runs 16 residues. Trimming took off 5 bases at V and 0 bases at J, with 11 bases between the two ends. Germline CDR1 and CDR2: SGHTA and FQGNSA.

This chain joins TRBV20-1 and TRBJ2-5; D remains unclear. Trimming cost V 3 bases and J 4 bases, with 3 bases left between them. This CDR3 comprises 10 residues. CDR1 and CDR2 from the germline V gene are DFQATT and SNEGSKA (reference sequence). The CDR3: CSASGETQYF. For the CDR3, the DNA is TGCAGTGCTAGCGGAGAGACCCAGTACTTC.

The J gene is TRBJ2-7, the V gene TRBV5-8; 9 positions agree with TRBD1. Germline CDR1 SGHTS, CDR2 YDEGEE. The CDR3 contains 16 residues. The V and J ends lost 5 bases and 5 bases, in that order; junction bases with no gene match: 14. The CDR3, as DNA: TGTGCCAGCAGTCCTAAACAGGGGGCGTCTATCCACGAGCAGTACTTC. Translated: CASSPKQGASIHEQYF.

This clone came up a few times. The chain carries TRBV5-4 and TRBJ2-7; D is unclear. The V end was cut by 5 bases, the J end by 0 bases, with 9 bases between. CDR1 is SGHNT and CDR2 is YYREEE in the germline V gene (reference sequence). The CDR3 is 13 residues long. Written as DNA, the CDR3 is TGTGCCAGCAGTGCCGAGCTCTCCTACGAGCAGTACTTC. Translating gives CASSAELSYEQYF.

The chain has TRBV4-2 and TRBJ1-5, with TRBD1 matching 8 bases. The CDR3 has 15 residues. The V segment lost 4 bases and the J segment 7 bases; nucleotides outside the gene matches: 9. CDR1 is LGHNA and CDR2 is YNFKEQ in the germline V gene. The CDR3 region has the DNA TGTGCCAGCAGCCCTATTCAGGGGGCTCAGCAGCCCCAGCATTTT. This codes for CASSPIQGAQQPQHF.

This sequence joins TRBV9 and TRBJ1-5; D remains unclear. Trimming took off 3 bases at V and 2 bases at J, with 6 bases between the two ends. The CDR3 is made up of 13 amino acids. The germline CDR1 and CDR2 sequences are SGDLS and YYNGEE. The CDR3 coding sequence is TGTGCCAGCAGCGCCCAGGGCAATCAGCCCCAGCATTTT. Residues: CASSAQGNQPQHF.

The rearrangement joins TRBV4-1 to TRBJ2-7; no clear D. The ends were cut back, 3 bases at V and 4 bases at J, with 4 bases in the middle. Germline values: CDR1 MGHRA, CDR2 YSYEKL. CDR3 length: 11 residues. The CDR3, as DNA: TGCGCCAGCAGCCACGGTTACGAGCAGTACTTC. This codes for CASSHGYEQYF.

The CDR3, as DNA: TGTGCCAGTAGTATAAGTCGGAACTATGGCTACACCTTC. It encodes CASSISRNYGYTF. This rearrangement joins TRBV19 to TRBJ1-2, with unresolved D. The CDR3 runs to 13 residues. V shed 2 bases and J shed 2 bases, with 6 bases lying between them. The germline V gene encodes CDR1 LNHDA and CDR2 SQIVND (reference sequence).

The V and J genes are TRBV5-1 and TRBJ2-3; 7 nucleotides align to TRBD2. The CDR3 has 15 amino acids. J lost 5 bases, V lost 4 bases, and 10 bases had no gene match. CDR1 is SGHRS and CDR2 is YFSETQ in the germline V gene. The DNA of the CDR3 is TGCGCCAGCAGCGGGAGGGAGCCGACCTTAGATACGCAGTATTTT. Its translation: CASSGREPTLDTQYF.

The chain links TRBV4-3 to TRBJ2-7; D gene uncertain. Germline V gene sequence: CDR1 LGHNA, CDR2 YSLEER. Trimming took off 2 bases at V and 2 bases at J, with 19 bases between the two ends. This CDR3 contains 17 residues. The CDR3 region has the DNA TGCGCCAGCAGCCAAAAAATCGACACTCGTAAACCCTACGAGCAGTACTTC. Its translation: CASSQKIDTRKPYEQYF.